The source of this TCR beta chain is a study of blood T cell repertoires in COVID-19 (dated by TCRdb to the early 2020s). With respect to the entire study: The collaborator samples originated in the United States, Italy and Spain and spanned the acute and convalescent phases of COVID-19. Samples came from the ongoing ImmuneRACE study (first 160 participants) plus 1,254 subjects from 6 global collaborators. HLA class I and class II types, where available, came from metadata supplied by the sample provider rather than from assay-based typing. A freely available public database, intended as a resource for researchers studying the immune response to SARS-CoV-2, is where the repertoires were released. The prospective study material was composed of cDNA or gDNA derived from T cells, B-cell-depleted T cells, or PBMCs. Nearly every sample came with metadata listing a de-identified subject ID, COVID-19 status, age in years and sex. Deeply sampled blood TCRbeta repertoires from subjects exposed to, actively infected with, or recovered from COVID-19 were included in the dataset. Study-wide findings and limitations: The quantity of clinical and demographic metadata differed by source and by participant and was supplied without curation.

Of note for this clone: The clone's antigen remains unknown. The record has no base qualities; no much larger clone is one base away.

The collaborating institutions used their own protocols to collect whole blood in K2EDTA tubes. For TCRbeta analysis, collaborators shipped samples in one of three forms: frozen whole blood, isolated PBMCs, or DNA extracted from either of those sample types. The immunoSEQ Assay, a bias-controlled multiplex PCR, was used to amplify TCRbeta CDR3 regions from genomic DNA. Processing in the source paper ran as follows. The number of nucleated cells in each sample was estimated by amplification of reference gene primers within the assay. To quantify the absolute abundance of each unique TCRbeta CDR3 rearrangement, sequence reads were collapsed and filtered. For each sample, productive Simpson clonality was calculated as the square root of Simpson's diversity index over productive rearrangements. TCRdb carries this immuneACCESS record with in-frame sequences only. Its versions omit some clonotypes, under half of them owing to an unresolved V gene in the studies checked, with the rest unexplained. Clone size and the V and J calls come from that table; the DNA yielded D and trimming. The sample table records tens of thousands of clones; roughly 84% of these occur just once. The ten top clones hold 2.5% to 3% of the sample.

Including cysteine and phenylalanine, the CDR3 has 16 amino acids. The entry retains the CDR3 DNA only, 48 bases that are in frame from base 1. The V end gives up 7 bases and the J end 5 bases, leaving 12 bases in the junction not matched to a gene. The CDR1 and CDR2 encoded by the germline V gene are SNHLY and FYNNEI. The TCR comes from a man older than 75 with active or convalescent COVID-19. Material: peripheral blood. The V and J segments used are TRBV2 and TRBJ2-1; TRBD2 matches 9 bases in the middle. The CDR3 region reads CASTKETRGGHNEQFF. The DNA is as follows: TGTGCCAGCACAAAAGAGACGCGGGGGGGCCACAATGAGCAGTTCTTC.